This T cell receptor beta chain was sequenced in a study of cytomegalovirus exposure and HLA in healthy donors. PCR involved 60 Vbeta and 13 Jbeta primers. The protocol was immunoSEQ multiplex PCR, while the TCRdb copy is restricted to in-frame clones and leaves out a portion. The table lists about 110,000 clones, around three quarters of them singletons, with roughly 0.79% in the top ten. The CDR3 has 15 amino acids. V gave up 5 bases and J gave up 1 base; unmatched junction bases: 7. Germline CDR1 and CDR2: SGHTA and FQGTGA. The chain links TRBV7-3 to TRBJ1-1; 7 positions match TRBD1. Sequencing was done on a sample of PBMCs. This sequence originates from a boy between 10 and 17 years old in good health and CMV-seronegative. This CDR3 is CASSLTGTANTEAFF. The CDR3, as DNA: TGTGCCAGCAGCCTTACCGGGACAGCGAACACTGAAGCTTTCTTT.